The 29 T cell receptor beta chains below all came from one sample that was sequenced in a study of blood T cell repertoires in COVID-19. Repertoires were generated with immunoSEQ multiplex PCR, while TCRdb's copy carries only in-frame clones and drops some. Among 150,000 to 180,000 clones listed, 83% were seen once. The sample taken for sequencing was peripheral blood. Receptors originate from a woman aged 60-75 years with COVID-19, enrolled during active disease.

This clone was seen a single time. The rearrangement links TRBV10-1 to TRBJ1-1; TRBD1 is a possible D gene (5 bases). Trimming took off 0 bases at V and 5 bases at J, with 7 bases between the two ends. CDR3 length: 13 amino acids. CDR1 is WNHNN and CDR2 is SYGVQD in the germline V gene (reference sequence). The CDR3 is CASSESKGTEAFF. CDR3 nucleotide sequence: TGCGCCAGCAGTGAGTCGAAGGGGACTGAAGCTTTCTTT.

This sequence joins TRBV18 and TRBJ1-1; possibly TRBD1 for D (6 bases). This CDR3 comprises 15 residues. V shed 1 base and J shed 3 bases, with 12 bases lying between them. Per germline, CDR1 KGHSH and CDR2 LQKENI. CDR3 protein: CASSPRTGRDTEAFF. CDR3 DNA: TGTGCCAGCTCACCACGTACAGGGAGGGACACTGAAGCTTTCTTT.

The chain couples TRBV18 to TRBJ1-4; D remains unclear. CDR3 length: 16 residues. Per the germline V gene, CDR1 is KGHSH and CDR2 is LQKENI. V was trimmed by 4 bases and J by 0 bases, leaving 12 bases between them. The CDR3 nucleotides are TGTGCCAGCTCACTACAGACCCGTGCAACTAATGAAAAACTGTTTTTT. This translates into CASSLQTRATNEKLFF.

The chain employs TRBV12-3 or TRBV12-4 and TRBJ2-3; unclear D gene. The CDR3 contains 13 residues. The V gene lost 6 bases and the J gene lost 2 bases, with 9 bases spanning the gap. The CDR3 here is CASRPADTDTQYF. The CDR3 DNA is TGTGCCAGCAGGCCGGCGGACACAGATACGCAGTATTTT.

The chain carries TRBV12-5 and TRBJ2-5; tentatively, D is TRBD2 (5 bases). This CDR3 comprises 14 residues. The V end lost 1 base, the J end lost 0 bases, and 6 bases lay between the germline ends. In germline, CDR1 is LGHNT, CDR2 FRNRAP. The CDR3 coding sequence is TGTGCTAGTGGTTTGGGGGAGTACCAAGAGACCCAGTACTTC. Its protein is CASGLGEYQETQYF.

The chain couples TRBV19 to TRBJ1-1, with TRBD1 identical over 7 bases. CDR3 length: 14 residues. The germline V gene has CDR1 LNHDA and CDR2 SQIVND (reference sequence). Unmatched junction bases numbered 10, after V lost 7 bases and J lost 5 bases. CDR3 loop: CASTQGDSGTEAFF. In nucleotides, the CDR3 is TGTGCCAGTACCCAGGGGGATTCAGGGACTGAAGCTTTCTTT.

V and J are TRBV5-1 and TRBJ2-2; TRBD1 agrees at 7 bases. Germline V gene sequence: CDR1 SGHRS, CDR2 YFSETQ. V shed 4 bases and J 0 bases; nucleotides not matched to a gene: 6. The CDR3 is 16 amino acids. In DNA form, the CDR3 reads TGCGCCAGCAGCCCCAGGACAGGCGCGAACACCGGGGAGCTGTTTTTT. This encodes CASSPRTGANTGELFF.

The rearrangement joins TRBV2 to TRBJ1-2; a possible D gene is TRBD1 (6 bases). The V end was cut by 4 bases, the J end by 4 bases, with 13 bases between. This CDR3 region has 14 residues. Germline CDR1 and CDR2: SNHLY and FYNNEI. The CDR3 nucleotides are TGTGCCAGCAGTGCCGAAGACAGGTCCTATGGCTACACCTTC. It codes for CASSAEDRSYGYTF.

The chain combines TRBV5-1 with TRBJ1-3, with TRBD1 as a possible D gene (5 bases). Germline loops: CDR1 SGHRS, CDR2 YFSETQ. This CDR3 has 14 amino acids. Between the trimmed V and J ends, which lost 3 bases and 1 base, there was a span of 8 bases. The CDR3 here is CASSSAGSGNTIYF. Written as DNA, the CDR3 is TGCGCCAGCAGCTCCGCAGGGTCTGGAAACACCATATATTTT.

The rearrangement joins TRBV15 to TRBJ1-5; 9 bases map to TRBD1. CDR3 size: 19 residues. CDR1 and CDR2 (germline): LNHNV, YYDKDF (reference sequence). Losses at the gene ends were 3 bases for V and 2 bases for J; bases not matched to a gene: 14. The CDR3 bases are TGTGCCACCAGCAGGGCCCCAGGGACAGGGATAGTTGGCAATCAGCCCCAGCATTTT. Its translation is CATSRAPGTGIVGNQPQHF.

The chain links TRBV20-1 to TRBJ2-1, with a tentative D call TRBD1 (6 bases). Looked up from germline, CDR1 is DFQATT and CDR2 is SNEGSKA (reference sequence). This CDR3 contains 11 residues. V gave up 3 bases and J gave up 10 bases, with 10 bases separating them. CDR3 nucleotides: TGCAGTGCTAGGGGGGCCGAGGAGCAGTTCTTC. This codes for CSARGAEEQFF.

V usage is TRBV24-1 and J usage is TRBJ2-3; D perhaps matches TRBD1 (6 bases). Per germline, CDR1 KGHDR and CDR2 SFDVKD. The germline V and J ends were trimmed by 4 bases and 6 bases, with 10 bases remaining between them. CDR3 length equals 13 residues. The CDR3 is CATSDPTGDTQYF. The CDR3 bases are TGTGCCACCAGTGACCCAACAGGGGATACGCAGTATTTT.

V usage is TRBV3-1 (or the pseudogene TRBV3-2) and J usage is TRBJ1-1, with 9 bases fitting TRBD1. The CDR3 contains 12 residues. V shed 0 bases, J shed 10 bases, and the junction held 0 bases outside the gene matches. The V gene's germline CDR1 is LGHDT and CDR2 YNNKEL (reference sequence). The CDR3 region has the DNA TGTGCCAGCAGCCAAGAGACAGGGGGAGCTTTCTTT. This translates into CASSQETGGAFF.

V usage is TRBV5-1 and J usage is TRBJ1-5; 7 bases are shared with TRBD1. This CDR3 is built from 15 residues. Germline V gene sequence: CDR1 SGHRS, CDR2 YFSETQ. V was pared by 5 bases and J by 4 bases, with 9 bases of the junction left unmatched. CDR3: CASRPGTATNQPQHF. In DNA, the CDR3 is TGCGCCAGCAGACCCGGGACAGCCACAAATCAGCCCCAGCATTTT.

The gene calls are TRBV4-1 and TRBJ1-5; D unresolved. Trimming stripped 0 bases from V and 0 bases from J, with 15 bases between. Germline assignment: CDR1 MGHRA and CDR2 YSYEKL. The CDR3 totals 18 residues. The CDR3 DNA sequence: TGCGCCAGCAGCCAAGATACCCCCGAGTCTTATAGCAATCAGCCCCAGCATTTT. Translating gives CASSQDTPESYSNQPQHF.

The J gene is TRBJ1-1, the V gene TRBV19; the match to TRBD1 covers 9 bases. This CDR3 spans 17 amino acids. CDR1 is LNHDA, CDR2 SQIVND, per germline (reference sequence). The J segment lost 4 bases and the V segment lost 3 bases, leaving 12 bases of the junction unmatched. The CDR3 sequence: CASSIGPRDRGTTEAFF. The CDR3 DNA reads as TGTGCCAGTAGTATTGGCCCACGCGACAGGGGGACCACTGAAGCTTTCTTT.

The chain recombines TRBV5-1 with TRBJ2-7; 10 bases match TRBD1. The CDR3 has 14 residues. V was clipped by 7 bases and J by 5 bases; unmatched bases: 9. Germline values: CDR1 SGHRS, CDR2 YFSETQ. The CDR3 DNA is TGCGCCAGCGATCCGGGACAGGGGTGGAACGAGCAGTACTTC. This codes for CASDPGQGWNEQYF.

The V gene is TRBV5-5, the J gene TRBJ1-3; no clear D. The CDR3 is made up of 16 amino acids. V was pared by 0 bases and J by 0 bases, with 10 bases between. Germline CDR1 is SGHKS and CDR2 is YYEKEE (reference sequence). CDR3 amino acids: CASSLVAIDSGNTIYF. CDR3 DNA sequence: TGTGCCAGCAGCTTGGTCGCCATAGACTCTGGAAACACCATATATTTT.

This clone was counted a few times. The rearrangement links TRBV10-1 to TRBJ2-2, with 11 bases lining up with TRBD2. After removal of 0 bases from V and 6 bases from J, the junction contained 12 bases not matched to a gene. The CDR3 has 19 residues. Per germline, CDR1 WNHNN and CDR2 SYGVQD (reference sequence). The DNA of the CDR3 is TGCGCCAGCAGTGAGTCCCGGTCGGGGCTAGCGGGAGGCCCCGGGGAGCTGTTTTTT. It translates to CASSESRSGLAGGPGELFF.

The chain has TRBV6-5 and TRBJ1-5; a weak D match, TRBD1 (5 bases). Germline CDR1 is MNHEY and CDR2 is SVGAGI. The CDR3 is made up of 14 amino acids. V was shortened by 6 bases and J by 1 base, with 10 bases between the two germline ends. CDR3 loop: CASRGGPSNQPQHF. CDR3 nucleotide sequence: TGTGCCAGCAGGGGGGGACCGAGCAATCAGCCCCAGCATTTT.

The chain joins TRBV3-1 (or the pseudogene TRBV3-2) to TRBJ2-2; 13 bases agree with TRBD2. This CDR3 comprises 17 residues. Unmatched junction bases numbered 7, after V lost 1 base and J lost 8 bases. Per germline, CDR1 LGHDT and CDR2 YNNKEL (reference sequence). CDR3 amino acids: CASSQALAGGPGGELFF. The CDR3 coding sequence is TGTGCCAGCAGCCAAGCACTAGCGGGAGGGCCAGGGGGGGAGCTGTTTTTT.

This rearrangement joins TRBV5-6 to TRBJ1-5, with D possibly being TRBD1 (5 bases). The CDR3 length is 14 residues. CDR1 and CDR2 from the germline V gene are SGHDT and YYEEEE. Between the trimmed V and J ends, which lost 0 bases and 7 bases, there was a span of 11 bases. CDR3 sequence reads: CASSLAGRGQPQHF. For the CDR3, the DNA is TGTGCCAGCAGCTTGGCGGGGCGGGGACAGCCCCAGCATTTT.

The chain couples TRBV5-1 to TRBJ2-3; D possibly corresponds to TRBD2 (5 bases). The V gene lost 7 bases and the J gene lost 2 bases, with 17 bases spanning the gap. The germline V gene encodes CDR1 SGHRS and CDR2 YFSETQ. This CDR3 has 15 residues. CDR3 sequence: CASRAGIPATDTQYF. CDR3 in DNA: TGCGCCAGCCGGGCCGGGATTCCGGCCACAGATACGCAGTATTTT.

V is TRBV6-5 and J is TRBJ2-1; D might be TRBD2 (5 bases). Germline loops: CDR1 MNHEY, CDR2 SVGAGI. Trimming removed 5 bases from V and 0 bases from J, with 11 bases in between. This CDR3 region has 15 residues. CDR3 sequence reads: CASSPWAGSYNEQFF. CDR3 DNA sequence: TGTGCCAGCAGTCCCTGGGCGGGCTCCTACAATGAGCAGTTCTTC.

The chain is built from TRBV11-2 and TRBJ1-2, with 9 nucleotides matching TRBD1. The CDR3 sequence is 16 residues long. V shed 5 bases and J 0 bases; nucleotides not matched to a gene: 7. CDR1 and CDR2 (germline): SGHAT, FQNNGV. The chain's CDR3 is CASSRTGAGANYGYTF. DNA for the CDR3: TGTGCCAGCAGCCGGACAGGGGCCGGAGCTAACTATGGCTACACCTTC.

The chain couples TRBV28 to TRBJ1-5, with 9 bases lining up with TRBD1. Germline-derived CDR1 and CDR2 are MDHEN and SYDVKM. The V gene end was trimmed by 2 bases and the J gene end by 0 bases; junction bases not matched to a gene: 8. This CDR3 contains 18 residues. The CDR3 here is CASSLPGTGLYSNQPQHF. CDR3 nucleotide sequence: TGTGCCAGCAGTTTACCCGGGACAGGGCTGTATAGCAATCAGCCCCAGCATTTT.

This clone was recorded once. The chain couples TRBV11-2 to TRBJ1-1, with D possibly matching TRBD1 (6 bases). There are 16 residues in the CDR3. V lost 6 bases, J lost 2 bases, and 19 bases lay in between. Germline V gives CDR1 SGHAT, CDR2 FQNNGV. The CDR3: CASSSAGGRTNTEAFF. CDR3 bases: TGTGCCAGCAGTTCCGCGGGGGGCCGCACTAACACTGAAGCTTTCTTT.

This chain connects TRBV5-1 to TRBJ1-1; D uncertain. With 7 bases removed from V and 3 bases from J, the gap between germline ends came to 19 bases. The germline gives CDR1 SGHRS, CDR2 YFSETQ. The CDR3 runs 15 residues. Here the CDR3 reads CASRVSLKEDTEAFF. The CDR3 DNA sequence: TGCGCCAGCCGGGTCTCCTTAAAGGAGGACACTGAAGCTTTCTTT.

This clone was detected once. The rearrangement links TRBV6-1 to TRBJ1-2; TRBD1 might be the D (5 bases). CDR3 size: 14 residues. The V gene's germline CDR1 is MNHNS and CDR2 SASEGT. V gave up 10 bases and J gave up 0 bases, with 15 bases separating them. The chain's CDR3 is CATTGTRSNYGYTF. The CDR3 DNA is TGTGCCACCACTGGGACTCGCTCTAACTATGGCTACACCTTC.